The present T cell receptor (beta chain) was sequenced within a study of blood T cells in healthy people across ages. This clonotype came up a few times. Its specificity is not known. The V gene lost 2 bases and the J gene lost 4 bases, with 12 bases spanning the gap. This CDR3 is 14 amino acids long. Germline V gene sequence: CDR1 MNHEY, CDR2 SVGEGT. A sample-barcoded 5' primer and a J-beta primer mix were used in a second PCR of roughly 6 to 11 cycles. TCRdb used MiXCR to reprocess the 5' RACE reads, holding one entry per CDR3 protein. The table shows hundreds of thousands of distinct CDR3 sequences, with about 48% occurring only once. Study observations and caveats: Estimates of total diversity, which came from one million sequenced T cells, were considered to be underestimates.

This sequence was found in a man aged 30 to 39 in good health. Sequenced material: blood. The V gene is TRBV6-2 or TRBV6-3, the J gene TRBJ2-7; tentative D call: TRBD1 (6 bases). CDR3 sequence: CASSYETGLYEQYF. In DNA, the CDR3 is TGTGCCAGCAGTTACGAGACAGGCCTTTACGAGCAGTACTTC.